This T cell receptor (beta chain) was found in a study of blood T cell repertoires in COVID-19. Background on the study: The cDNA or gDNA used as material had been derived from T cells, B-cell-depleted T cells, or PBMCs.

The age range of participants was about 18 to 95 years, with residence in about two dozen US areas. Contact with a PCR-confirmed or clinician-diagnosed COVID-19 case occurred within 2 weeks of entry. Germline loops: CDR1 SGHVS, CDR2 FQNEAQ. V lost 4 bases and J lost 2, with 18 bases in between. The CDR3 is 17 amino acids. Clones were read by immunoSEQ multiplex PCR, and TCRdb kept only the in-frame ones, dropping some. Of some 400,000 clones in the sample, roughly 92% were seen once. Sequenced input: PBMCs or T cells enriched from blood (not recorded which). This TCR was recovered from a woman aged 40-49 years who had been exposed to COVID-19. V is TRBV7-8 and J is TRBJ1-5; perhaps TRBD1 as D (5 bases). DNA for the CDR3: TGTGCCAGCAGCTCCAATTACCCCATACAGGGCAATCAGCCCCAGCATTTT. Amino acid sequence: CASSSNYPIQGNQPQHF.